This T cell receptor (beta chain) was identified during a study of blood T cell repertoires in COVID-19. TCRdb's copy holds only in-frame clones and misses some; the assay was immunoSEQ multiplex PCR. The sample holds about 280,000 clones; around four fifths are singletons and the top ten take 9.4%. The sample consisted of peripheral blood. This receptor was identified in a woman aged 50 to 65 who had recovered from COVID-19.

The CDR3 is CASSGTGGGGNTIYF. The CDR3 coding sequence is TGTGCCAGCAGTGGGACAGGGGGTGGTGGAAACACCATATATTTT. J is TRBJ1-3 and V is TRBV28, with 11 bases identical to TRBD1. V gave up 5 bases and J gave up 3 bases; unmatched junction bases: 3. Per germline, CDR1 MDHEN and CDR2 SYDVKM. The CDR3 consists of 15 residues.